These 24 T cell receptor beta chains share one sample of origin, sequenced in a study of T cell responses to AZD1222 COVID-19 vaccine. TCRdb keeps only in-frame clones here, not all; method: immunoSEQ multiplex PCR. The table shows 120,000 or so clones, with about 90% occurring only once. Source: peripheral blood, taken on day 0 of AZD1222 vaccination. The receptor set was obtained from an adult in good health.

Note on this clone: It is unclear where the CDR3 begins or ends on the DNA, so no DNA is shown, and the CDR3 is as TCRdb lists it. The chain combines TRBV28 with TRBJ1-5; whether TRBD1, the table's D call, matches the DNA was not checked. The V gene's germline CDR1 is MDHEN and CDR2 SYDVKM. 14 amino acids form the CDR3, both terminal residues included. CDR3 sequence reads: CASILGAGNQPQHF.

The rearrangement links TRBV18 to TRBJ2-4, with D possibly being TRBD1 (6 bases). The germline gives CDR1 KGHSH, CDR2 LQKENI. This CDR3 region has 15 residues. V was shortened by 0 bases and J by 8 bases, with 14 bases between the two germline ends. CDR3 nucleotides: TGTGCCAGCTCACCACCGAACAGGGATTTGGACATTCAGTACTTC. The encoded protein is CASSPPNRDLDIQYF.

The J gene is TRBJ2-2, the V gene TRBV7-2; possibly TRBD2 for D (6 bases). The CDR3 is made up of 15 amino acids. Germline V lookup: CDR1 SGHTA, CDR2 FQGNSA. Trimming left V 5 bases short and J 5 bases short, with 15 bases between. CDR3 DNA sequence: TGTGCCAGCAGCCTAGGGACTCCTTTAACCGGGGAGCTGTTTTTT. Amino acid sequence: CASSLGTPLTGELFF.

This clone has just a few counts. J is TRBJ2-5 and V is TRBV3-1 (or the pseudogene TRBV3-2); a weak D match, TRBD2 (5 bases). Germline V gene sequence: CDR1 LGHDT, CDR2 YNNKEL (reference sequence). The CDR3 contains 15 residues. V shed 0 bases and J shed 2 bases, with 10 bases lying between them. CDR3 nucleotide sequence: TGTGCCAGCAGCCAAGATGAGGACTCTCAAGAGACCCAGTACTTC. Its protein product is CASSQDEDSQETQYF.

This clone was recorded once. CDR3: CASSPSPGQGSSPLHF. CDR3 DNA: TGCGCCAGCAGCCCATCTCCGGGACAGGGAAGTTCACCCCTCCACTTT. The genes are TRBV5-1 and TRBJ1-6; 9 nucleotides match TRBD1. V dropped 4 bases and J dropped 9; count of bases not matched to a gene: 11. Germline assignment: CDR1 SGHRS and CDR2 YFSETQ. The length of the CDR3 is 16 residues. The whole variable domain, remainder taken from reference TRBV5-1 and TRBJ1-6, is KAGVTQTPRYLIKTRGQQVTLSCSPISGHRSVSWYQQTPGQGLQFLFEYFSETQRNKGNFPGRFSGRQFSNSRSEMNVSTLELGDSALYLCASSPSPGQGSSPLHFGNGTRLTVT.

As for this clone: Likely a read error: the CDR3 ends without its conserved phenylalanine or tryptophan. Because the CDR3's place on the DNA is in doubt, the DNA is left out and the CDR3 is given as listed by TCRdb. The V call is TRBV3-1 (or the pseudogene TRBV3-2), the J call TRBJ1-4. Germline assignment: CDR1 LGHDT and CDR2 YNNKEL (reference sequence). The CDR3 contains 9 residues when both ends are counted. CDR3 sequence: CASSHSEGI.

The V gene is TRBV6-2 or TRBV6-3, the J gene TRBJ2-7; 12 bases align to TRBD2. This CDR3 is built from 15 residues. V dropped 4 bases and J dropped 6; count of bases not matched to a gene: 7. Germline CDR1 MNHEY, CDR2 SVGEGT. CDR3 region: CASSSDPGLAGEQYF. The CDR3 bases are TGTGCCAGCAGTTCCGACCCGGGACTAGCGGGCGAGCAGTACTTC.

The chain is built from TRBV7-2 and TRBJ2-2; perhaps TRBD1 as D (5 bases). Germline CDR1 is SGHTA and CDR2 is FQGNSA. The CDR3 has 14 residues. Trimming took 5 bases from V and 1 from J, leaving 8 bases between them. The CDR3 loop is CASSNQGNTGELFF. The CDR3 DNA sequence: TGTGCCAGCAGCAATCAGGGGAACACCGGGGAGCTGTTTTTT.

This clone has only one observation. V gene TRBV2 combines with J gene TRBJ2-2, with a weak D call TRBD1 (5 bases). Trimming took 7 bases from V and 9 from J, leaving 18 bases between them. CDR1 and CDR2 from the germline V gene are SNHLY and FYNNEI. The CDR3 consists of 14 residues. CDR3 nucleotides: TGTGCCAGCACCCAAGGGGATTGGGATCGGGAGCTGTTTTTT. Translating it yields CASTQGDWDRELFF. The full variable domain, rest sourced from reference TRBV2 and TRBJ2-2, is EPEVTQTPSHQVTQMGQEVILRCVPISNHLYFYWYRQILGQKVEFLVSFYNNEISEKSEIFDDQFSVERPDGSNFTLKIRSTKLEDSAMYFCASTQGDWDRELFFGEGSRLTVL.

This clone is a singleton in its sample. The chain uses TRBV5-1 and TRBJ2-1; the D is unclear. V lost 6 bases and J lost 6, with 13 bases in between. The CDR3 is made up of 13 amino acids. CDR1 is SGHRS and CDR2 is YFSETQ in the germline V gene. CDR3 coding DNA: TGCGCCAGCACCGACCCTCCCAGCAATGAGCAGTTCTTC. Encoded protein: CASTDPPSNEQFF.

The V gene is TRBV19, the J gene TRBJ2-1; D is undetermined. This CDR3 contains 16 residues. CDR1 is LNHDA and CDR2 is SQIVND in the germline V gene (reference sequence). Trimming removed 10 bases at V and 0 bases at J, with 19 bases between. The CDR3 loop is CATSLRRVSSYNEQFF. The DNA for the CDR3 is TGTGCCACCAGTCTAAGACGGGTAAGCTCCTACAATGAGCAGTTCTTC.

V usage is TRBV7-9 and J usage is TRBJ1-2; TRBD1 might be the D (6 bases). The V gene's germline CDR1 is SEHNR and CDR2 FQNEAQ (reference sequence). This CDR3 has 14 residues. Deletions cut 1 base from V and 1 base from J, with 7 bases between. The CDR3, as DNA: TGTGCCAGCAGCTTAGGGGGGCTTAACTATGGCTACACCTTC. Protein product: CASSLGGLNYGYTF.

V and J are TRBV7-2 and TRBJ2-1; 14 bases are a match to TRBD2. V shed 3 bases and J 6 bases; nucleotides not matched to a gene: 4. There are 16 residues in the CDR3. Germline V gene lookup returns CDR1 SGHTA and CDR2 FQGNSA. In DNA form, the CDR3 reads TGTGCCAGCAGCTTTAAAGGGACTAGCGGGGGCAATGAGCAGTTCTTC. Translation gives CASSFKGTSGGNEQFF.

CDR3 residues: CASNRRERATEAFF. For the CDR3, the DNA is TGTGCCAGTAATAGAAGGGAACGGGCCACTGAAGCTTTCTTT. The rearrangement uses TRBV19 and TRBJ1-1, with no clear D. V lost 7 bases and J lost 4, with 16 bases in between. CDR3 length: 14 residues. CDR1 and CDR2 (germline): LNHDA, SQIVND (reference sequence).

The V gene is TRBV9, the J gene TRBJ2-5; perhaps D is TRBD1 or TRBD2 (5 bases each). The CDR3 contains 16 residues. In germline, CDR1 is SGDLS, CDR2 YYNGEE. Trimming shortened V by 2 bases and J by 4 bases, and 18 bases separated the two germline ends. The CDR3 is CASSVGPNGAGETQYF. The CDR3 nucleotides are TGTGCCAGCAGCGTCGGACCAAACGGGGCGGGAGAGACCCAGTACTTC.

V and J are TRBV6-1 and TRBJ2-3; 13 nucleotides line up with TRBD2. V was clipped by 2 bases and J by 3 bases; unmatched bases: 11. The CDR3 consists of 19 residues. Germline-derived CDR1 and CDR2 are MNHNS and SASEGT. CDR3 sequence: CASSERTSGRVIATDTQYF. CDR3 nucleotides: TGTGCCAGCAGTGAAAGGACTAGCGGGAGAGTCATAGCGACAGATACGCAGTATTTT.

The chain recombines TRBV29-1 with TRBJ1-1; the D gene is possibly TRBD1 (6 bases). There are 12 residues in the CDR3. In germline, CDR1 is SQVTM, CDR2 ANQGSEA. V lost 5 bases and J 5 bases, leaving 12 bases between the germline ends. The DNA of the CDR3 is TGCAGCGTTCGAAGGGGGGCTACTGAAGCTTTCTTT. Translated: CSVRRGATEAFF.

The chain's CDR3 is CASSRDGHSNQPQHF. CDR3 in DNA: TGTGCCAGCAGTCGAGACGGCCATAGCAATCAGCCCCAGCATTTT. This chain links TRBV2 with TRBJ1-5; no clear D gene. V was pared by 5 bases and J by 0 bases, with 11 bases between. This CDR3 is 15 amino acids long. Germline loops: CDR1 SNHLY, CDR2 FYNNEI.

The V call is TRBV6-5, the J call TRBJ1-3; the D is unclear. With 4 bases removed from V and 0 bases from J, the gap between germline ends came to 7 bases. CDR3 length: 14 residues. The germline CDR1 and CDR2 sequences are MNHEY and SVGAGI. The DNA of the CDR3 is TGTGCCAGCAGTTTGAGCCTCTCTGGAAACACCATATATTTT. Translated: CASSLSLSGNTIYF.

The rearrangement links TRBV7-6 to TRBJ1-2; maybe TRBD1 (6 bases). Trimming pared 5 bases from V and 6 bases from J, leaving 10 bases between. Germline V gives CDR1 SGHVS, CDR2 FNYEAQ. This CDR3 comprises 12 residues. The CDR3 sequence: CASSPGGNGYTF. The CDR3 region has the DNA TGTGCCAGCAGCCCTGGGGGCAATGGCTACACCTTC.

The chain links TRBV5-4 to TRBJ1-3; D possibly corresponds to TRBD1 (6 bases). The ends were cut back, 0 bases at V and 3 bases at J, with 13 bases in the middle. Germline CDR1 and CDR2: SGHNT and YYREEE (reference sequence). There are 16 residues in the CDR3. The CDR3 nucleotides read TGTGCCAGCAGCTTGGCCGGGGGGCTGGGTGGAAACACCATATATTTT. As protein: CASSLAGGLGGNTIYF.

The V and J genes are TRBV7-3 and TRBJ2-1; TRBD2 agrees at 13 bases. The CDR3 totals 15 residues. CDR1 SGHTA and CDR2 FQGTGA come from the germline V gene. The J segment lost 6 bases and the V segment lost 4 bases, leaving 3 bases of the junction unmatched. The CDR3 protein is CASSSLAGGLNEQFF. The CDR3 DNA is TGTGCCAGCAGCTCACTAGCGGGAGGGCTCAATGAGCAGTTCTTC.

This chain uses TRBV13 with TRBJ2-1; 10 bases match TRBD2. CDR1 and CDR2 from the germline V gene are PRHDT and FYEKMQ (reference sequence). The V and J ends lost 0 bases and 10 bases, in that order; junction bases with no gene match: 9. The CDR3 extends over 16 amino acids. The CDR3 region is CASSLGGSGGQREQFF. CDR3 DNA sequence: TGTGCCAGCAGCTTAGGTGGTAGCGGGGGGCAGCGAGAGCAGTTCTTC.

The chain combines TRBV6-2 or TRBV6-3 with TRBJ1-4; 7 nucleotides match TRBD1. V was pared by 2 bases and J by 0 bases, with 6 bases of the junction left unmatched. This CDR3 contains 17 residues. Germline lookup yields CDR1 MNHEY and CDR2 SVGEGT. DNA of the CDR3: TGTGCCAGCAGTTACGGACAGGCTCCCGCAACTAATGAAAAACTGTTTTTT. Encoded protein: CASSYGQAPATNEKLFF.